These 19 T cell receptor beta chains originate from one sample sequenced in a study of tumor-infiltrating lymphocytes in primary liver carcinoma. Total RNA amounting to roughly 480 ng was the source from which TCR beta cDNA was made with a constant-region primer. Modified slightly, ARM-PCR produced TCR beta libraries over three nested multiplex PCR rounds. In the first two PCR rounds, TRBV1-TRBV30 forward primers were paired with a C-beta reverse primer, and each round lasted approximately 10 cycles. Each CDR3 protein gets one entry after TCRdb re-called the multiplex PCR reads with MiXCR. The table lists approximately 100,000 distinct CDR3 sequences, 55% to 80% of them singletons. Co-extracting RNA and DNA was done with roughly 17-33 mg of unsorted bulk tissue as input. Sequencing was done on a sample of liver tumor tissue from sampling region 2. Documented subset: tumor region T2, inferior pole. Receptors were obtained from a woman aged 60 to 75 with primary liver carcinoma and hepatitis B virus infection.

This clonotype was detected ten times or more. The J gene is TRBJ2-7, the V gene TRBV28; possibly TRBD1 for D (6 bases). Between the trimmed V and J ends, which lost 6 bases and 2 bases, there was a span of 14 bases. CDR1 MDHEN and CDR2 SYDVKM come from the germline V gene. The CDR3 has 14 residues. The CDR3: CASRLGHFAYEQYF. CDR3 nucleotides: TGTGCCAGCAGGCTGGGACACTTCGCCTACGAGCAGTACTTC.

About this clonotype itself: An end of the junction differs from the germline gene, which may be a read error. This rearrangement joins TRBV11-2 to TRBJ1-2; 7 nucleotides agree with TRBD1. Germline V lookup: CDR1 SGHAT, CDR2 FQNNGV. The CDR3 loop spans 14 amino acids. CDR3 protein: CTSSGDSVVHGYTF. DNA for the CDR3: TGTACCAGCAGCGGGGACAGTGTCGTCCATGGCTACACCTTC.

A remark on this clonotype: The conserved phenylalanine or tryptophan is not found at the CDR3 terminus, so this likely reflects a read error. The V call is TRBV11-2, the J call TRBJ2-3; D is ambiguous. Germline CDR1 and CDR2: SGHAT and FQNNGV. The CDR3 length is 13 residues. The CDR3 loop is CASRLDRGNTQYL. The DNA of the CDR3 is TGTGCCAGCAGATTAGATCGAGGAAATACGCAGTATCTT.

This chain uses TRBV6-6 with TRBJ1-6; 8 bases are shared with TRBD1. CDR3 size: 14 residues. V lost 5 bases and J lost 10; bases outside the gene matches: 7. CDR1 and CDR2 (germline): MNHNY, SVGAGI (reference sequence). The CDR3 loop reads CASSIGDRKSPLHF. The CDR3 DNA is TGTGCCAGCAGTATAGGGGACAGGAAATCACCCCTCCACTTT.

The table lists this clonotype with many counts. The chain joins TRBV6-1 to TRBJ1-5; D not certain. CDR3 length equals 14 residues. Germline assignment: CDR1 MNHNS and CDR2 SASEGT. V shed 6 bases and J shed 4 bases, with 13 bases lying between them. The CDR3: CASRALTENQPQHF. CDR3 coding DNA: TGTGCCAGCAGAGCCCTTACCGAAAATCAGCCCCAGCATTTT.

About this clonotype itself: An end of the junction differs from the germline gene, which may be a read error. This chain connects TRBV29-1 to TRBJ2-1; 9 bases are shared with TRBD2. Germline V lookup: CDR1 SQVTM, CDR2 ANQGSEA. CDR3 length equals 14 residues. The chain's CDR3 is CSVEGTSKHNEQFF. In DNA, the CDR3 is TGCAGTGTTGAAGGGACTAGCAAGCACAATGAGCAGTTCTTC.

This clonotype occurred once. Its ends do not fully match the called genes, so a read error is possible. The chain links TRBV6-6 to TRBJ1-6; D possibly corresponds to TRBD1 (5 bases). Per germline, CDR1 MNHNY and CDR2 SVGAGI (reference sequence). The CDR3 has 14 amino acids. This CDR3 is CARSYSYGGSPLHF. The CDR3 nucleotides read TGTGCCAGAAGTTACTCGTATGGGGGATCACCCCTCCACTTT.

On this clonotype itself: The CDR3 does not close with the conserved phenylalanine or tryptophan, likely indicating a read error. The chain has TRBV29-1 and TRBJ2-7, with D perhaps being TRBD1 or TRBD2 (5 bases each). The germline gives CDR1 SQVTM, CDR2 ANQGSEA. V dropped 5 bases and J dropped 3 bases, with 14 bases sitting between them. The CDR3 covers 13 residues. In DNA, the CDR3 is TGCAGCGTTTGGGACCGTGGACACTACGAGCAGTACTTA. Translation: CSVWDRGHYEQYL.

This chain uses TRBV29-1 with TRBJ1-5; tentatively, D is TRBD1 (6 bases). Between the trimmed V and J ends, which lost 6 bases and 4 bases, there was a span of 16 bases. The CDR3 spans 14 residues. CDR1 and CDR2 from the germline V gene are SQVTM and ANQGSEA. In DNA, the CDR3 is TGCAGCGTGGGGGGGGGAACAGGGAATCAGCCCCAGCATTTT. Translation gives CSVGGGTGNQPQHF.

Notes on this clonotype: A read error may explain this, as a much larger clone is one base away. This chain joins TRBV6-1 and TRBJ1-4, with D unresolved. Trimming took 2 bases from V and 9 from J, leaving 13 bases between them. Germline V CDR1 and CDR2: MNHNS, SASEGT. The length of the CDR3 is 14 residues. The CDR3 DNA sequence: TGTGCCAGCAGTGAATGGCAGACGACACAAAAACTGTTTTTT. Protein: CASSEWQTTQKLFF.

As for this clonotype: A read error may produce the germline difference seen at one junction end. CDR3 loop: CASKKGPAGLEAQYF. In DNA, the CDR3 is TGTGCCAGCAAAAAGGGTCCAGCAGGGTTAGAGGCCCAGTACTTC. The chain uses TRBV7-9 and TRBJ2-5; possible D gene TRBD1, 5 bases. Germline CDR1 and CDR2: SEHNR and FQNEAQ (reference sequence). The CDR3 spans 15 residues. The variable domain in full, with the rest retrieved from reference TRBV7-9 and TRBJ2-5, is DTGVSQNPRHKITKRGQNVTFRCDPISEHNRLYWYRQTLGQGPEFLTYFQNEAQLEKSRLLSDRFSAERPKGSFSTLEIQRTEQGDSAMYLCASKKGPAGLEAQYFGPGTRLLVL.

As for this clonotype: The germline gene is not matched at one end of the junction; a read error may be the cause. The chain carries TRBV30 and TRBJ2-7; tentatively, D is TRBD1 (6 bases). CDR1 is GTSNPN and CDR2 is SVGIG in the germline V gene (reference sequence). This CDR3 is 13 amino acids long. CDR3 in DNA: TGTGCCTGGAGTCGGGACACCTACTACGAGCTGTACTTC. Translation: CAWSRDTYYELYF.

Remarks on this clonotype: The junction shows a germline mismatch at one end, possibly a read error. CDR3 protein: CASGRGPNSYNVQFF. The CDR3 nucleotides read TGCGCCAGCGGTCGGGGACCGAACTCCTACAATGTGCAGTTCTTC. This chain uses TRBV11-2 with TRBJ2-1; tentatively, D is TRBD1 or TRBD2 (5 bases each). Germline V gene sequence: CDR1 SGHAT, CDR2 FQNNGV. CDR3 length equals 15 residues. Complete variable domain (other parts from reference TRBV11-2 and TRBJ2-1): EAGVAQSPRYKIIEKRQSVAFWCNPISGHATLYWYQQILGQGPKLLIQFQNNGVVDDSQLPKDRFSAERLKGVDSTLKIQPAKLEDSAVYLCASGRGPNSYNVQFFGPGTRLTVL.

Note on this clonotype: Germline is not matched at one junction end, which may reflect a read error. J is TRBJ2-7 and V is TRBV4-2, with unresolved D. CDR3 length: 17 amino acids. Germline CDR1 LGHNA, CDR2 YNFKEQ. CDR3 DNA sequence: TGTGCTAGCAGCCAAGATTTTCGCGTGACGAGCTCCTACGAGCAGAACTTC. Translation: CASSQDFRVTSSYEQNF.

Only a few counts were recorded for this clonotype. V and J are TRBV11-3 and TRBJ2-7; 10 bases are shared with TRBD1. The CDR3 has 15 amino acids. CDR1 SGHNT and CDR2 YENEEA come from the germline V gene. The DNA of the CDR3 is TGTGTCAGTAGCACCCGACAGGGGGCGGGCGACGAGCAGTACTTC. Amino acids: CVSSTRQGAGDEQYF.

Notes on this clonotype: At one of its ends the junction is not consistent with the germline gene, which may arise from a read error. The chain carries TRBV6-5 and TRBJ2-3; D remains ambiguous. Germline assignment: CDR1 MNHEY and CDR2 SVGAGI. This CDR3 is built from 14 residues. This CDR3 reads CASSYESGTNTQYF. As DNA, the CDR3 is TGTGCCAGCAGTTATGAGTCCGGCACAAATACGCAGTATTTT.

This clonotype is a singleton in its sample. The junction does not match germline at one end; this may be a read error. The J gene is TRBJ2-1, the V gene TRBV11-1; 7 nucleotides match TRBD1. Germline V gene lookup returns CDR1 SGHAT and CDR2 FQDESV (reference sequence). The CDR3 totals 13 residues. The chain's CDR3 is CTSRADRRNDQIF. The CDR3 DNA follows: TGTACCAGCAGGGCGGACAGGCGAAATGATCAGATCTTC.

Comment on this clonotype: The missing conserved phenylalanine or tryptophan at the end of this CDR3 makes a read error likely. The DNA is omitted, as the CDR3 cannot be located on it reliably, and the CDR3 follows TCRdb's listing. The chain joins TRBV11-2 to TRBJ2-7. Germline values: CDR1 SGHAT, CDR2 FQNNGV. The CDR3 has 11 residues if both end residues are counted. CDR3 in amino acids: CASSSAISMEH.

The rearrangement joins TRBV2 to TRBJ2-5; no clear D gene. The V end was cut by 3 bases, the J end by 5 bases, with 10 bases between. This CDR3 spans 13 amino acids. Per germline, CDR1 SNHLY and CDR2 FYNNEI. The CDR3 loop is CASSEGPSETQYF. The DNA of the CDR3 is TGTGCCAGCAGTGAGGGCCCATCGGAGACCCAGTACTTC.